This passage covers 16 T cell receptor beta chains from one sample sequenced in a study of blood T cells in healthy people across ages. The authors ran a second PCR of about 7 to 11 cycles using a sample-barcoded 5' primer and a J-beta primer mix. From the 5' RACE reads, TCRdb called clonotypes with MiXCR, one entry per CDR3 protein. Of 750,000 to 1,000,000 distinct CDR3 sequences listed, about 29% are singletons. In addition, the sample was reused for a study of T cells of mothers and their children.

Specimen: blood. The receptor source for this set is a woman aged 35 to 49 in good health.

The chain joins TRBV27 to TRBJ2-1; D assignment may be TRBD1 or TRBD2 (6 bases each). V shed 3 bases and J shed 3 bases, with 12 bases lying between them. The CDR3 spans 15 residues. Germline loops: CDR1 MNHEY, CDR2 SMNVEV (reference sequence). CDR3 bases: TGTGCCAGCAGTTTTAAGGGGGGAAACTACAATGAGCAGTTCTTC. Translating gives CASSFKGGNYNEQFF.

This clonotype was seen only a few times. The V and J genes are TRBV7-9 and TRBJ2-1; 8 bases align to TRBD1. The CDR3 sequence is 14 residues long. With V trimmed by 7 bases and J by 3 bases, 5 bases remained unmatched. Germline-derived CDR1 and CDR2 are SEHNR and FQNEAQ (reference sequence). DNA of the CDR3: TGTGCCAGCAACGGACAGGGAGGCTACAATGAGCAGTTCTTC. It specifies CASNGQGGYNEQFF.

This clonotype was picked up many times. The V call is TRBV29-1, the J call TRBJ1-2; maybe TRBD1 (5 bases). CDR1 and CDR2 (germline): SQVTM, ANQGSEA. Between the trimmed V and J ends, which lost 4 bases and 6 bases, there was a span of 15 bases. CDR3 size: 13 residues. The CDR3 sequence: CSVARQGYNGYTF. DNA of the CDR3: TGCAGCGTTGCCCGGCAGGGTTATAATGGCTACACCTTC.

In this sample, this clonotype turned up many times. This chain links TRBV7-8 with TRBJ2-7, with unresolved D. The CDR3 covers 15 residues. Germline assignment: CDR1 SGHVS and CDR2 FQNEAQ. V was shortened by 0 bases and J by 2 bases, with 11 bases between the two germline ends. In nucleotides, the CDR3 is TGTGCCAGCAGCTTAGCGTCCCCTTCGGCCTACGAGCAGTACTTC. Translating gives CASSLASPSAYEQYF.

Ten or more counts support this clonotype. This chain uses TRBV7-9 with TRBJ2-7; 8 bases fit TRBD1. V shed 3 bases and J 4 bases; nucleotides not matched to a gene: 11. The CDR3 consists of 16 residues. Germline CDR1 SEHNR, CDR2 FQNEAQ (reference sequence). CDR3 protein: CASSLAYGTGAYEQYF. For the CDR3, the DNA is TGTGCCAGCAGCTTGGCCTACGGGACAGGAGCTTACGAGCAGTACTTC.

The chain recombines TRBV27 with TRBJ1-1, with D unclear. This CDR3 is built from 13 residues. The V gene's germline CDR1 is MNHEY and CDR2 SMNVEV (reference sequence). V shed 4 bases and J shed 5 bases, with 11 bases lying between them. The CDR3 sequence: CASSSRGWTEAFF. In nucleotides, the CDR3 is TGTGCCAGCAGTTCACGGGGTTGGACTGAAGCTTTCTTT.

This clonotype showed up many times. The chain joins TRBV20-1 to TRBJ1-2; the match to TRBD1 covers 10 bases. This CDR3 comprises 18 residues. After removal of 1 base from V and 1 base from J, the junction contained 12 bases not matched to a gene. In germline, CDR1 is DFQATT, CDR2 SNEGSKA (reference sequence). The CDR3 region is CSARAPSGTGDLNYGYTF. In nucleotides, the CDR3 is TGCAGTGCTAGAGCACCATCCGGGACAGGGGACCTTAACTATGGCTACACCTTC.

V usage is TRBV3-1 and J usage is TRBJ1-1; TRBD1 matches 11 bases. CDR3 size: 14 residues. Germline V gives CDR1 LGHDT, CDR2 YNNKEL (reference sequence). The junction had 5 bases not matched to a gene; V was cut back by 0 bases and J by 11 bases. The CDR3 spells CASSQDGTGGWAFF. CDR3 sequence (DNA): TGTGCCAGCAGCCAAGATGGGACAGGGGGTTGGGCTTTCTTT. The full variable domain, in which reference TRBV3-1 and TRBJ1-1 provide the parts outside the CDR3, is DTAVSQTPKYLVTQMGNDKSIKCEQNLGHDTMYWYKQDSKKFLKIMFSYNNKELIINETVPNRFSPKSPDKAHLNLHINSLELGDSAVYFCASSQDGTGGWAFFGQGTRLTVV.

This clonotype was detected only a few times. The chain combines TRBV27 with TRBJ1-4; D unclear. V was shortened by 6 bases and J by 7 bases, with 18 bases between the two germline ends. Per the germline V gene, CDR1 is MNHEY and CDR2 is SMNVEV (reference sequence). The CDR3 consists of 15 residues. The CDR3 DNA sequence: TGTGCCAGCAGACTTTTAAACGGGTTTGGTGAAAAACTGTTTTTT. This sequence encodes CASRLLNGFGEKLFF.

V usage is TRBV20-1 and J usage is TRBJ1-2; possible D gene TRBD1, 6 bases. CDR1 DFQATT and CDR2 SNEGSKA come from the germline V gene (reference sequence). This CDR3 region has 15 residues. The V gene lost 0 bases and the J gene lost 2 bases, with 13 bases spanning the gap. The CDR3: CSARDNQGINYGYTF. As DNA, the CDR3 is TGCAGTGCTAGAGATAACCAGGGGATAAACTATGGCTACACCTTC.

This clonotype has at least ten counts. This chain connects TRBV28 to TRBJ1-2; a possible D gene is TRBD1 (5 bases). The V gene's germline CDR1 is MDHEN and CDR2 SYDVKM. Trimming left V 5 bases short and J 7 bases short, with 20 bases between. The CDR3 loop spans 15 amino acids. This CDR3 reads CASSPSDSIKRGYTF. For the CDR3, the DNA is TGTGCCAGCAGTCCTAGCGACAGCATAAAACGTGGCTACACCTTC.

A few counts support this clonotype. The V call is TRBV27, the J call TRBJ1-2; unclear D gene. Germline assignment: CDR1 MNHEY and CDR2 SMNVEV (reference sequence). With 2 bases removed from V and 8 bases from J, the gap between germline ends came to 12 bases. The CDR3 has 13 residues. Here the CDR3 DNA reads TGTGCCAGCAGTTTAAGGCAGAGGAGGGGCTACACCTTC. Translating it yields CASSLRQRRGYTF.

By share, this clonotype ranks as medium-sized. V is TRBV5-1 and J is TRBJ2-7; D remains unclear. The V and J ends lost 3 bases and 0 bases respectively, with 10 bases between them. The CDR3 is 14 amino acids. Per germline, CDR1 SGHRS and CDR2 YFSETQ. CDR3 nucleotides: TGCGCCAGCAGCTCACAAGGAAGCTCCTACGAGCAGTACTTC. Translating gives CASSSQGSSYEQYF.

This chain links TRBV12-3 or TRBV12-4 with TRBJ2-1; 7 nucleotides line up with TRBD2. After removal of 3 bases from V and 9 bases from J, the junction contained 8 bases not matched to a gene. This CDR3 comprises 14 residues. The CDR3 is CASSFGTGGGEQFF. In nucleotides, the CDR3 is TGTGCCAGCAGTTTCGGGACTGGCGGGGGTGAGCAGTTCTTC.

Concerning this clonotype: One end of the junction varies from germline; a read error may be responsible. V gene TRBV7-2 combines with J gene TRBJ1-2; 7 bases line up with TRBD1. The CDR3 is made up of 19 amino acids. Germline-derived CDR1 and CDR2 are SGHTA and FQGNSA. The DNA for the CDR3 is TGTGCCAGCAGCTTAGATAGAGGAAGGACAGGCCTCCTTGGGGGTGGCCACACCTTC. Residues: CASSLDRGRTGLLGGGHTF.

This clonotype was recorded at least ten times. The V call is TRBV12-3 or TRBV12-4, the J call TRBJ2-7; D might be TRBD1 or TRBD2, each matching 6 bases. V was pared by 5 bases and J by 1 base, with 18 bases between. The CDR3 is 16 amino acids. For the CDR3, the DNA is TGTGCCAGCAGTCTGGGGGGCAGGGGCCGTTCCTACGAGCAGTACTTC. This sequence encodes CASSLGGRGRSYEQYF.